This paragraph covers one TCR beta chain sequence. Its antigen is currently unknown. The assay was run at deep level. Every subset's genomic DNA went evenly onto several immunoSEQ plates. Authors' analysis steps: ImmunoSEQ supplied junction-only sequences lacking quality scores, so filtering was different. Sequencing used immunoSEQ multiplex PCR; TCRdb keeps in-frame clones, though not all of them. That table supplies the V and J calls and clone size; D and trimming were determined from the DNA. The sample carries 600,000 or so clones, approximately 96% recorded once. This specimen belongs to a study of shared clonotypes between healthy human individuals. Study conclusions and caveats: Among four donors, roughly 5.5% of naive CD4 clonotypes were found in common.

With 2 bases clipped from V and 1 base from J, the junction kept 5 bases outside the gene matches. The CDR3 covers 15 residues. Germline V CDR1 and CDR2: MNHNS, SASEGT. Selected positively for CCR7 and CD45RO-negative, naive CD8 cells excluded terminally differentiated effector memory CD45RA+ cells. The receptor was isolated from a woman between 25 and 40 years old in good health. Sequencing used naive CD8+ T cells sorted from blood. The chain is built from TRBV6-1 and TRBJ2-7; 7 nucleotides match TRBD2. This CDR3 is CASSETGGSSYEQYF. CDR3 sequence (DNA): TGTGCCAGCAGTGAAACGGGCGGGAGTTCCTACGAGCAGTACTTC.